This record covers a single T cell receptor beta chain. The data derive from a study of blood T cell repertoires in COVID-19. Study-wide context: COVID-19 samples, acute and convalescent, were from the United States, Italy and Spain. Nucleic acid was either cDNA or gDNA, and it came from T cells, B-cell-depleted T cells, or PBMCs.

Methods used by the authors: Reference gene primers were amplified, and this amplification served to estimate nucleated cell counts. Repertoires were generated with immunoSEQ multiplex PCR, while TCRdb's copy carries only in-frame clones and drops some. The D gene and trimming were derived from the DNA, and the V and J assignments and clone size from that table. The sample carries approximately 240,000 clones, about 80% recorded once. CDR3 length: 17 amino acids. The germline V gene encodes CDR1 SGHRS and CDR2 YFSETQ. The ends lost 1 base at V and 2 bases at J; junction bases unmatched: 5. The source is a woman between 25 and 40 years old who had recovered from COVID-19. Sequenced material: peripheral blood. The rearrangement links TRBV5-1 to TRBJ2-7, with TRBD2 matching over 14 bases. The CDR3 reads CASSLTGTSGGPYEQYF. The CDR3, as DNA: TGCGCCAGCAGCTTGACCGGGACTAGCGGGGGACCCTACGAGCAGTACTTC.